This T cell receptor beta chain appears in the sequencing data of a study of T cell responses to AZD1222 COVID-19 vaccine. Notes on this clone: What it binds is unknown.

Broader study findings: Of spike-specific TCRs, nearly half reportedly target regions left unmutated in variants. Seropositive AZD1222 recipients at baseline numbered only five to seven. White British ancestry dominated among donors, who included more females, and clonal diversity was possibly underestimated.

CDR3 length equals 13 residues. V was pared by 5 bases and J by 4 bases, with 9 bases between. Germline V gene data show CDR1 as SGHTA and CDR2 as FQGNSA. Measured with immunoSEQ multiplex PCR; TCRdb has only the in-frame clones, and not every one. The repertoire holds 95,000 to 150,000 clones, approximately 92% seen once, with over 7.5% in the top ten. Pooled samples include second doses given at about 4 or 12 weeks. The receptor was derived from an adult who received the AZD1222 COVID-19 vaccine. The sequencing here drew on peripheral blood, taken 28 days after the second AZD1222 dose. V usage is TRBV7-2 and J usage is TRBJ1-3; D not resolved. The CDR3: CASSQETGNTIYF. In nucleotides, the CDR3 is TGTGCCAGCAGCCAAGAAACGGGAAACACCATATATTTT. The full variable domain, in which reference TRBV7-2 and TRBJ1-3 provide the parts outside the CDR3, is GAGVSQSPSNKVTEKGKDVELRCDPISGHTALYWYRQSLGQGLEFLIYFQGNSAPDKSGLPSDRFSAERTGGSVSTLTIQRTQQEDSAVYLCASSQETGNTIYFGEGSWLTVV.